This passage covers 4 T cell receptor beta chains from one sample sequenced in a study of T cells after yellow fever vaccination. TCRdb reprocessed the 5' RACE reads via MiXCR and lists one record per CDR3 protein. The table has under 550,000 distinct CDR3 sequences, just over 20% seen once. The sequenced sample was PBMCs, obtained about 20 days after the first yellow fever vaccination. The source is a man younger than 30 who received the YFV17D yellow fever vaccine.

The table lists this clonotype with many counts. V usage is TRBV12-3 or TRBV12-4 and J usage is TRBJ2-1, with 7 bases aligning to TRBD1. V gave up 7 bases and J gave up 2 bases; unmatched junction bases: 5. The CDR3 spans 14 residues. The CDR3 reads CASTFGQAYNEQFF. CDR3 coding DNA: TGTGCCAGCACCTTCGGACAGGCCTACAATGAGCAGTTCTTC.

The genes are TRBV12-3 or TRBV12-4 and TRBJ2-3, with 16 bases identical to TRBD2. V shed 4 bases, J shed 1 base, and the junction held 8 bases outside the gene matches. This CDR3 has 19 amino acids. CDR3 sequence (DNA): TGTGCCAGCAGTTCCACCGGGACTAGCGGGGGGGCTGGCACAGATACGCAGTATTTT. Amino acids: CASSSTGTSGGAGTDTQYF.

This clonotype showed up just once. This chain uses TRBV20-1 with TRBJ1-5, with TRBD1 matching over 8 bases. Germline V gene data show CDR1 as DFQATT and CDR2 as SNEGSKA (reference sequence). The trim removed 6 bases at V and 7 bases at J, leaving 11 bases unmatched. The CDR3 sequence is 14 residues long. The CDR3 region has the DNA TGCAGTGCCGAACCCGGACAGGGCGGGCAGCCCCAGCATTTT. Amino acids: CSAEPGQGGQPQHF.

This clonotype was seen only a few times. The chain carries TRBV7-6 and TRBJ1-3; the D gene is possibly TRBD1 (6 bases). V gave up 4 bases and J gave up 0 bases, with 13 bases separating them. The CDR3 length is 16 residues. CDR1 is SGHVS, CDR2 FNYEAQ, per germline. The CDR3 here is CASSSWDTYSGNTIYF. CDR3 nucleotides: TGTGCCAGCAGCTCCTGGGACACCTACTCTGGAAACACCATATATTTT. Full variable domain (remainder filled in from reference TRBV7-6 and TRBJ1-3): GAGVSQSPRYKVTKRGQDVALRCDPISGHVSLYWYRQALGQGPEFLTYFNYEAQQDKSGLPNDRFSAERPEGSISTLTIQRTEQRDSAMYRCASSSWDTYSGNTIYFGEGSWLTVV.